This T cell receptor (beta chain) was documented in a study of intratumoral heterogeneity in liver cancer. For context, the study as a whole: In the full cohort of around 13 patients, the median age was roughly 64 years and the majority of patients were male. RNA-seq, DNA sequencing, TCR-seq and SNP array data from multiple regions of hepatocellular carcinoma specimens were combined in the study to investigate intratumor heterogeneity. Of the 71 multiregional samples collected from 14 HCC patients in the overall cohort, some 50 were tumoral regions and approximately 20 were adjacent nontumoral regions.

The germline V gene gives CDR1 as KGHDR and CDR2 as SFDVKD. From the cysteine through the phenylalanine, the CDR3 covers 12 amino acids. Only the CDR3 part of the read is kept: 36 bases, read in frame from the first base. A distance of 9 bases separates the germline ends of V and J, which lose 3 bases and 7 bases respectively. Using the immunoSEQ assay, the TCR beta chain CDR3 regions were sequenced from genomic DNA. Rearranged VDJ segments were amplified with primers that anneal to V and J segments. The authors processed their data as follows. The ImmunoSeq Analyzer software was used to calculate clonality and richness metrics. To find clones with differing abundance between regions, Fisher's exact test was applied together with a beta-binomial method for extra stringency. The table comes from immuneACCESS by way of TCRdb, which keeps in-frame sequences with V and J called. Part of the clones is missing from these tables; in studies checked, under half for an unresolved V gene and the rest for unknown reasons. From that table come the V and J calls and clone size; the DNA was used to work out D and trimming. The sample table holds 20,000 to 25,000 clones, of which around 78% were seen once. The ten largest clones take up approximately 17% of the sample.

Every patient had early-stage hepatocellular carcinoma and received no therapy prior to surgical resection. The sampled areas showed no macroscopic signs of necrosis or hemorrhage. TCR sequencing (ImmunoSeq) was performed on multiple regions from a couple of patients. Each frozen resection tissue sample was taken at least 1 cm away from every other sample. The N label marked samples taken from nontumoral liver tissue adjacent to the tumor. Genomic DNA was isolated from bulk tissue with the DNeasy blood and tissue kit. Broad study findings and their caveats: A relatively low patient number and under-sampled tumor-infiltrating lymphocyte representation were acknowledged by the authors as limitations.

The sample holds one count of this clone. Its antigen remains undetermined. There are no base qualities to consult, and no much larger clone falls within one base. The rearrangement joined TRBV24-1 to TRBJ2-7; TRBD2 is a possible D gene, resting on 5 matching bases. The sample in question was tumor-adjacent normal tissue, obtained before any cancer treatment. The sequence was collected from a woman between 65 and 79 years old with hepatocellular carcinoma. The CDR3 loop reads CATSDITGEQYF. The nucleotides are TGTGCCACCAGTGATATCACGGGGGAGCAGTACTTC.